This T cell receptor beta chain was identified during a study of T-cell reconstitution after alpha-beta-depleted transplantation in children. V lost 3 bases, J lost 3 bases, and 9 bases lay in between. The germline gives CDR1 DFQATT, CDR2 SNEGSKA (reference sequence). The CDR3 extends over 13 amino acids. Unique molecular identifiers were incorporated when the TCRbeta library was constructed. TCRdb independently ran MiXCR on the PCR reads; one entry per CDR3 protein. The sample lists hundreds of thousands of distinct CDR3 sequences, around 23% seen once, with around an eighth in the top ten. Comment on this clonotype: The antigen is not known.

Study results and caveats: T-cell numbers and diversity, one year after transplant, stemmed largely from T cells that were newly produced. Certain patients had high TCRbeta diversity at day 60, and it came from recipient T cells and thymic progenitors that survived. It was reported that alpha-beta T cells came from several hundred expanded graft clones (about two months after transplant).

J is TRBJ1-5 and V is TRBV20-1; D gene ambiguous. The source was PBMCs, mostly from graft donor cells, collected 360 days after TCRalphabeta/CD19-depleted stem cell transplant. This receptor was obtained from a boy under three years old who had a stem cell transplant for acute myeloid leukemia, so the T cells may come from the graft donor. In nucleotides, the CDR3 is TGCAGTGCTAGGCCTCAGTACAATCAGCCCCAGCATTTT. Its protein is CSARPQYNQPQHF.